Listed below are T cell receptor beta chains from one sample, sequenced in a study of human T cells and chemical hapten exposure. In TCRdb, the RACE reads were re-called with MiXCR into one record per CDR3 protein. The sample yields 80,000 to 95,000 distinct CDR3 sequences, about 10% seen once. This specimen consisted of whole blood, obtained in connection with sensitization to the hapten diphenylcyclopropenone (DPC). Receptor source: a man aged 35 to 55 with alopecia areata. Some clones in this sample may be carry-over from other donors' samples. Each CDR3 is given with its conserved first and last residue. The order of the fields is clone size, V gene, J gene, D gene, CDR3 protein, CDR3 DNA. The D gene is left open where the match is weak. Size values are once, few and many counts, or a class for expanded clones, and some rows have none.

NA	TRBV19	TRBJ2-7	TRBD2	CASSSGLAGGTYEQYF	TGTGCCAGTAGTTCGGGACTAGCGGGAGGAACCTACGAGCAGTACTTC
few	TRBV29-1	TRBJ2-1	TRBD2	CSAVSGGGWEQFF	TGCAGCGCCGTATCGGGGGGTGGATGGGAGCAGTTCTTC
many	TRBV27	TRBJ2-6	TRBD2	CASMPLAGGPTGANVLTF	TGTGCCAGCATGCCCCTGGCGGGAGGGCCGACCGGGGCCAACGTCCTGACTTTC
NA	TRBV3-1	TRBJ2-1	NA	CASSQAGDRSSYNEQFF	TGTGCCAGCAGCCAAGCAGGAGACAGGAGTTCCTACAATGAGCAGTTCTTC
many	TRBV5-1	TRBJ2-2	TRBD2	CASSWGLAGGTGELFF	TGCGCCAGCAGCTGGGGACTAGCGGGAGGAACCGGGGAGCTGTTTTTT
NA	TRBV28	TRBJ2-1	TRBD1	CADIGQGPYNEQFF	TGTGCCGACATTGGACAGGGACCCTACAATGAGCAGTTCTTC
few	TRBV11-2	TRBJ2-3	TRBD2	CASSLLAGGPNTQYF	TGTGCCAGCAGCTTATTAGCGGGAGGGCCGAATACGCAGTATTTT
NA	TRBV21-1	TRBJ2-1	NA	CASTRRGLALVNEQFF	TGTGCCAGCACCCGAAGGGGTCTAGCTTTGGTCAATGAGCAGTTCTTC
NA	TRBV19	TRBJ1-5	TRBD1	CASSTRDRGRQPQHF	TGTGCCAGTAGTACCCGGGACAGGGGACGTCAGCCCCAGCATTTT
many	TRBV10-3	TRBJ2-7	NA	CAISGHYEQYF	TGTGCCATCAGTGGCCACTACGAGCAGTACTTC
few	TRBV6-2/TRBV6-3	TRBJ2-3	NA	CASRRRVINTDTQYF	TGTGCCAGCAGAAGGCGCGTCATTAACACAGATACGCAGTATTTT